This TCR beta chain is drawn from a study of cytomegalovirus exposure and HLA in healthy donors. This clone was seen only once. Only in-frame clones appear in the TCRdb table, and some are missing; sequencing was by immunoSEQ multiplex PCR. This sample carries about 120,000 clones, around 89% of them seen once, and the ten largest clones take just under 6.5%. V was clipped by 4 bases and J by 7 bases, with 14 bases between them. Germline CDR1 reads SGHNT; CDR2 reads YYREEE (reference sequence). The CDR3 extends over 13 amino acids. The clonotype originates from a woman aged 18-35 years in good health and CMV-seropositive. Sequencing input: PBMCs. The chain couples TRBV5-4 to TRBJ1-2; TRBD1 is a possible D gene (5 bases). In DNA form, the CDR3 reads TGTGCCAGCAGCCTTGTGGGGGGGATTGGCTACACCTTC. As protein: CASSLVGGIGYTF.